These T cell receptor beta chains were read from a single sample in a study of T cells in localized non-small cell lung cancer. Sequencing was performed with immunoSEQ multiplex PCR; in TCRdb, only in-frame clones are kept and a portion is missing. The repertoire consists of around 40,000 clones, with 86% occurring once and the leading ten covering about 7%. Sequenced material: peripheral blood, taken before any cancer treatment. The origin of the receptors is a woman between 18 and 50 years old with stage III lung adenocarcinoma. CDR3s include the opening cysteine and the closing phenylalanine or tryptophan. Fields, in order: J gene, V gene, CDR3 length, D gene, clone size, CDR3 DNA, CDR3 protein. A D gene is named only where the DNA matches it firmly. The size field is filled for only some rows; it gives once, few, many or a size class.

TRBJ1-2 TRBV5-5 15 TRBD1 few TGTGCCAGCAGCGTGGCGCGGGACAGGGTTTATGGCTACACCTTC CASSVARDRVYGYTF
TRBJ2-1 TRBV7-8 16 - - TGTGCCAGCAGCTTAGTCTCTCGCCAGTTGGGCAATGAGCAGTTCTTC CASSLVSRQLGNEQFF
TRBJ2-7 TRBV5-4 14 TRBD2 - TGTGCCAGCAGCTTTTGGGGAGGGTACTACGAGCAGTACTTC CASSFWGGYYEQYF
TRBJ1-5 TRBV5-4 13 TRBD1 - TGTGCCAGCAGCTCGGGACAGGGTCAGCCCCAGCATTTT CASSSGQGQPQHF
TRBJ1-4 TRBV7-8 15 TRBD1 - TGTGCCAGCAGCTCAGAGGGACAGGGGTCCAGAAAACTGTTTTTT CASSSEGQGSRKLFF
TRBJ2-5 TRBV5-4 14 TRBD2 - TGTGCCAGCAGACTAGCGGGGGTTCGAGAGACCCAGTACTTC CASRLAGVRETQYF
TRBJ1-2 TRBV9 13 - - TGTGCCAGCACGAGGGGGGAAGGGGTTGGCTACACCTTC CASTRGEGVGYTF
TRBJ2-2 TRBV5-1 14 - - TGCGCCAGCAGGGTGACAGGGAACACCGGGGAGCTGTTTTTT CASRVTGNTGELFF
TRBJ2-6 TRBV7-3 16 - once TGTGCCAGCAGCTTACAAGGCGGGGCTGGGGCCAACGTCCTGACTTTC CASSLQGGAGANVLTF
TRBJ1-1 TRBV4-2 14 - few TGTGCCAGCAGCCGCGGACAGCAGAACACTGAAGCTTTCTTT CASSRGQQNTEAFF
TRBJ2-5 TRBV5-1 14 - - TGCGCCAGCAGCTCGAGACTCCTACGGGAGACCCAGTACTTC CASSSRLLRETQYF
TRBJ1-1 TRBV6-6 16 - - TGTGCCAGCACCCCGACGGCAGTCTCGACGGGCACTGAAGCTTTCTTT CASTPTAVSTGTEAFF
TRBJ1-1 TRBV9 18 TRBD1 - TGTGCCAGCAGCGTAGCTTGGGGACAGGAGGGAATGAACACTGAAGCTTTCTTT CASSVAWGQEGMNTEAFF
TRBJ2-1 TRBV6-6 15 - - TGTGCCAGCAGTCCCAGTAGAGGCTCCTACAATGAGCAGTTCTTC CASSPSRGSYNEQFF
TRBJ1-2 TRBV7-9 15 TRBD1 - TGTGCCAGCAGCACCTACAGGGGGCGAGAGGATGGCTACACCTTC CASSTYRGREDGYTF
TRBJ1-4 TRBV5-6 17 - - TGTGCCAGCAGCTTGGTGAGGTCGGGAGCAACTAATGAAAAACTGTTTTTT CASSLVRSGATNEKLFF
TRBJ1-5 TRBV18 15 TRBD1 - TGTGCCAGCTCACCCGAAAGGACAGGGAATCAGCCCCAGCATTTT CASSPERTGNQPQHF
TRBJ1-2 TRBV15 14 - - TGTGCCACCAGCAGAGTGGGTCCGGGGGAAGGCTACACCTTC CATSRVGPGEGYTF
TRBJ1-5 TRBV7-9 17 TRBD1 - TGTGCCAGCAGCTCCCCCCCCGGGACAGGGCCAAATCAGCCCCAGCATTTT CASSSPPGTGPNQPQHF
TRBJ2-3 TRBV7-2 15 - - TGTGCCAGCAGGCTTGGACGGTCCCCTGGAGATACGCAGTATTTT CASRLGRSPGDTQYF
TRBJ2-7 TRBV6-5 16 TRBD2 - TGTGCCAGCAGTTACTCGACACGCGGGGGGGCGTCCGAGCAGTACTTC CASSYSTRGGASEQYF
TRBJ2-5 TRBV19 15 TRBD1 few TGTGCCAGTAGTATCCGGACAGGGGGCCGAGAGACCCAGTACTTC CASSIRTGGRETQYF